The next 21 T cell receptor beta chains were all read from a single sample in a study of OX40 agonist ivuxolimab in advanced cancers. TCRdb's copy holds only in-frame clones and misses some; the assay was immunoSEQ multiplex PCR. In the table there are 75,000 to 95,000 clones, under 95% of which are singletons. The sample was CD4+ or CD8+ T cells sorted from blood, taken in a trial of the OX40 agonist ivuxolimab. Receptors were obtained from an adult with an advanced solid tumor such as melanoma, head and neck, liver or kidney cancer.

The V gene is TRBV19, the J gene TRBJ1-3; no clear D. The length of the CDR3 is 14 residues. Between the trimmed V and J ends, which lost 5 bases and 1 base, there was a span of 9 bases. The germline V gene encodes CDR1 LNHDA and CDR2 SQIVND (reference sequence). The CDR3 bases are TGTGCCAGTAGTCCTCCGGCTTCTGGAAACACCATATATTTT. It codes for CASSPPASGNTIYF.

The CDR3 DNA reads as TGTGCCAGCAGCTTGTTAGGGGTCGAGCAGTACTTC. Translating it yields CASSLLGVEQYF. The chain recombines TRBV5-5 with TRBJ2-7; D is possibly TRBD1 (5 bases). The CDR3 extends over 12 amino acids. The V end was cut by 1 base, the J end by 6 bases, with 8 bases between. Germline-derived CDR1 and CDR2 are SGHKS and YYEKEE (reference sequence).

This rearrangement joins TRBV6-5 to TRBJ1-3; D gene uncertain. The CDR3 covers 12 residues. Trimming left V 9 bases short and J 1 base short, with 7 bases between. From germline, CDR1 is MNHEY and CDR2 SVGAGI. The CDR3 nucleotides are TGTGCCAGTCAGTCTTCTGGAAACACCATATATTTT. It translates to CASQSSGNTIYF.

The chain has TRBV30 and TRBJ1-1; unclear D gene. Germline V gives CDR1 GTSNPN, CDR2 SVGIG (reference sequence). CDR3 length equals 13 residues. Trimming took off 2 bases at V and 0 bases at J, with 7 bases between the two ends. CDR3: CAWSSTVNTEAFF. As DNA, the CDR3 is TGTGCCTGGAGTTCAACAGTGAACACTGAAGCTTTCTTT.

This rearrangement joins TRBV19 to TRBJ2-3; possible D gene TRBD2, 5 bases. This CDR3 has 16 amino acids. Trimming shortened V by 3 bases and J by 0 bases, and 13 bases separated the two germline ends. Germline V CDR1 and CDR2: LNHDA, SQIVND (reference sequence). The CDR3 coding sequence is TGTGCCAGTAGTATTTCGACTACCCCAAGCACAGATACGCAGTATTTT. Translating it yields CASSISTTPSTDTQYF. Combining the CDR3 with reference TRBV19 and TRBJ2-3 gives the whole variable domain DGGITQSPKYLFRKEGQNVTLSCEQNLNHDAMYWYRQDPGQGLRLIYYSQIVNDFQKGDIAEGYSVSREKKESFPLTVTSAQKNPTAFYLCASSISTTPSTDTQYFGPGTRLTVL.

The sample holds a few counts of this clone. The chain recombines TRBV30 with TRBJ1-1; no definite D call. Germline assignment: CDR1 GTSNPN and CDR2 SVGIG (reference sequence). V was pared by 0 bases and J by 8 bases, with 13 bases between. The CDR3 is made up of 13 amino acids. Here the CDR3 DNA reads TGTGCCTGGAGTGTACAACGGGGAGGCGAAGCTTTCTTT. Translated, it gives CAWSVQRGGEAFF.

This clone was picked up one time. The chain recombines TRBV7-3 with TRBJ2-3; D call uncertain. The CDR3 runs to 14 residues. V dropped 1 base and J dropped 2 bases, with 7 bases sitting between them. From germline, CDR1 is SGHTA and CDR2 FQGTGA. The CDR3 DNA reads as TGTGCCAGCAGCTTAAATACCATCACAGATACGCAGTATTTT. Its protein is CASSLNTITDTQYF.

The chain uses TRBV5-1 and TRBJ1-4; tentative D call: TRBD1 (6 bases). Trimming removed 0 bases from V and 3 bases from J, with 15 bases in between. Germline-derived CDR1 and CDR2 are SGHRS and YFSETQ. The CDR3 has 17 residues. Written as DNA, the CDR3 is TGCGCCAGCAGCTTGGTGGGTAACAGGGCCTCTAATGAAAAACTGTTTTTT. It codes for CASSLVGNRASNEKLFF.

In regard to this clone: This same CDR3 is encoded by further DNA sequences in the sample. V gene TRBV10-1 combines with J gene TRBJ2-2, with D possibly TRBD2 on 5 matching bases. The ends were cut back, 2 bases at V and 6 bases at J, with 7 bases in the middle. CDR3 length: 13 residues. Looked up from germline, CDR1 is WNHNN and CDR2 is SYGVQD (reference sequence). The CDR3 DNA follows: TGCGCCAGCAGTGAGAGCGGTGCCGGGGAGCTGTTTTTT. It specifies CASSESGAGELFF.

V is TRBV25-1 and J is TRBJ2-5, with D unresolved. The CDR3 extends over 14 amino acids. The ends were cut back, 3 bases at V and 5 bases at J, with 13 bases in the middle. Germline CDR1 reads MGHDK; CDR2 reads SYGVNS. CDR3 protein: CASSDWISLETQYF. The CDR3, as DNA: TGTGCCAGCAGTGACTGGATTAGTTTGGAGACCCAGTACTTC. Full variable domain (missing parts from reference TRBV25-1 and TRBJ2-5): EADIYQTPRYLVIGTGKKITLECSQTMGHDKMYWYQQDPGMELHLIHYSYGVNSTEKGDLSSESTVSRIRTEHFPLTLESARPSHTSQYLCASSDWISLETQYFGPGTRLLVL.

The rearrangement links TRBV5-1 to TRBJ2-3; D may be TRBD1 (6 bases). The V gene's germline CDR1 is SGHRS and CDR2 YFSETQ. The CDR3 has 15 amino acids. The V end was cut by 7 bases, the J end by 3 bases, with 18 bases between. CDR3 coding DNA: TGCGCCAGCCCCTACACCGGGACACAAACAGATACGCAGTATTTT. Its translation is CASPYTGTQTDTQYF.

This chain links TRBV2 with TRBJ2-7; D might be TRBD2 (6 bases). CDR1 and CDR2 from the germline V gene are SNHLY and FYNNEI. This CDR3 contains 14 residues. The V and J ends lost 3 bases and 4 bases respectively, with 13 bases between them. CDR3 protein: CASSDSGLKYEQYF. DNA of the CDR3: TGTGCCAGCAGTGATTCCGGACTAAAGTACGAGCAGTACTTC.

The V gene is TRBV10-3, the J gene TRBJ1-4, with D unclear. The CDR3 contains 12 residues. The germline V and J ends were trimmed by 3 bases and 8 bases, with 7 bases remaining between them. Per germline, CDR1 ENHRY and CDR2 SYGVKD. The CDR3 nucleotides read TGTGCCATCAGTGAACTCGGGGAAAAACTGTTTTTT. This codes for CAISELGEKLFF.

The chain links TRBV2 to TRBJ1-4; D call uncertain. This CDR3 spans 11 amino acids. Trimming removed 7 bases at V and 4 bases at J, with 4 bases between. Per germline, CDR1 SNHLY and CDR2 FYNNEI. The chain's CDR3 is CASILNEKLFF. CDR3 sequence (DNA): TGTGCCAGCATACTTAATGAAAAACTGTTTTTT.

The chain carries TRBV6-1 and TRBJ1-1; D is uncertain. Trimming took 5 bases from V and 1 from J, leaving 8 bases between them. This CDR3 is built from 13 residues. The germline V gene has CDR1 MNHNS and CDR2 SASEGT. CDR3 bases: TGTGCCAGCAGTTCGACCCGGAACACTGAAGCTTTCTTT. It yields the protein CASSSTRNTEAFF.

The gene calls are TRBV6-4 and TRBJ2-1, with 8 nucleotides matching TRBD2. J lost 5 bases, V lost 4 bases, and 10 bases had no gene match. The V gene's germline CDR1 is MRHNA and CDR2 SNTAGT. The CDR3 totals 16 residues. CDR3 sequence reads: CASSGSHRGGDNEQFF. The CDR3, as DNA: TGTGCCAGCAGTGGATCCCACCGGGGGGGCGACAATGAGCAGTTCTTC.

Turning to this clone: A junction boundary mismatches the germline segment, possibly from a read error. V usage is TRBV7-7 and J usage is TRBJ2-3, with 9 nucleotides matching TRBD2. The CDR3 loop spans 16 amino acids. The V gene's germline CDR1 is SSHAT and CDR2 FNYEAQ (reference sequence). CDR3 sequence (DNA): TGTGCTAGCAGCGCGGGACTAGCAGGTTCTGCAGATACGCAGTATTTT. Translation gives CASSAGLAGSADTQYF.

CDR3 sequence reads: CASSRPWGGGAPDTQYF. CDR3 DNA sequence: TGTGCCAGCAGCCGACCTTGGGGCGGGGGGGCCCCAGATACGCAGTATTTT. The V gene is TRBV5-4, the J gene TRBJ2-3, with 9 bases that match TRBD2. V dropped 4 bases and J dropped 4; count of bases not matched to a gene: 13. Germline CDR1 and CDR2: SGHNT and YYREEE (reference sequence). This CDR3 is 17 amino acids long.

The chain joins TRBV5-4 to TRBJ2-1, with a possible D match to TRBD1 (6 bases). CDR3 length equals 16 residues. The ends were cut back, 4 bases at V and 9 bases at J, with 23 bases in the middle. Germline CDR1 is SGHNT and CDR2 is YYREEE (reference sequence). CDR3 nucleotide sequence: TGTGCCAGCAGCATTGGAGGTCATTCTCTACAGGGTGAGCAGTTCTTC. This encodes CASSIGGHSLQGEQFF.

The rearrangement joins TRBV7-2 to TRBJ1-2; D might be TRBD1 (6 bases). V was cut by 1 base and J by 4 bases, with 13 bases left in between. The CDR3 sequence is 15 residues long. Germline CDR1 and CDR2: SGHTA and FQGNSA. The CDR3 DNA reads TGTGCCAGCAGCTTAGATGGCCAGGGGAGCTATGGCTACACCTTC. Residues: CASSLDGQGSYGYTF.

This clone was counted only a few times. V gene TRBV18 combines with J gene TRBJ1-1; D is unclear. The length of the CDR3 is 14 residues. V was trimmed by 3 bases and J by 1 base, leaving 9 bases between them. The germline V gene has CDR1 KGHSH and CDR2 LQKENI. CDR3 DNA: TGTGCCAGCTCACCTTGGAGTCAGAACACTGAAGCTTTCTTT. This gives the protein CASSPWSQNTEAFF.